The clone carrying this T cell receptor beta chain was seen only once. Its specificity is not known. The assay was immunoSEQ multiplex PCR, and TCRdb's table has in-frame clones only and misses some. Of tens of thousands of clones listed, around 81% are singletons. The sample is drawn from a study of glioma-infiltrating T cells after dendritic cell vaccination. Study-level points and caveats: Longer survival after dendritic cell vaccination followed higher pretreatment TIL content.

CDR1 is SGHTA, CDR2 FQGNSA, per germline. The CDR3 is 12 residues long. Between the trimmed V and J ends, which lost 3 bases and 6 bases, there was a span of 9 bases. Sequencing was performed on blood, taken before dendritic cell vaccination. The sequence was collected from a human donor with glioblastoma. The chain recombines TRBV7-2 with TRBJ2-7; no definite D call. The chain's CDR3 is CASSFSRLEQYF. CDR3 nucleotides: TGTGCCAGCAGCTTTAGCCGTCTCGAGCAGTACTTC. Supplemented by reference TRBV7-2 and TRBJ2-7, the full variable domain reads GAGVSQSPSNKVTEKGKDVELRCDPISGHTALYWYRQSLGQGLEFLIYFQGNSAPDKSGLPSDRFSAERTGGSVSTLTIQRTQQEDSAVYLCASSFSRLEQYFGPGTRLTVT.